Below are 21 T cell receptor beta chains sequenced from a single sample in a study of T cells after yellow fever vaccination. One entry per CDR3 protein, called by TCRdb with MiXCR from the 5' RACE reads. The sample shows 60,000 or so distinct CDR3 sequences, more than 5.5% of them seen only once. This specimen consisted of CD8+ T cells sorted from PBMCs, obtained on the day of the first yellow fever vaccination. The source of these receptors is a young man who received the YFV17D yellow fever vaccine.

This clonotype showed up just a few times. For the CDR3, the DNA is TGTGCCAGCAGTTACCTTAGCGGGGGGCTTTCCGGGGAGCTGTTTTTT. Its protein product is CASSYLSGGLSGELFF. The rearrangement uses TRBV2 and TRBJ2-2; 10 bases fit TRBD2. The germline V gene encodes CDR1 SNHLY and CDR2 FYNNEI. Trimming removed 5 bases from V and 6 bases from J; junction bases left unmatched: 9. The CDR3 covers 16 residues.

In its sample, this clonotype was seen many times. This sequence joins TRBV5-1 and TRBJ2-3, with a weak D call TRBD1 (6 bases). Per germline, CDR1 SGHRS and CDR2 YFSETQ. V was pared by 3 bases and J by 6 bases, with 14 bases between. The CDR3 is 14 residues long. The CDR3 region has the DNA TGCGCCAGCAGCTCCGGACAGACGAGGGATACGCAGTATTTT. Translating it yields CASSSGQTRDTQYF.

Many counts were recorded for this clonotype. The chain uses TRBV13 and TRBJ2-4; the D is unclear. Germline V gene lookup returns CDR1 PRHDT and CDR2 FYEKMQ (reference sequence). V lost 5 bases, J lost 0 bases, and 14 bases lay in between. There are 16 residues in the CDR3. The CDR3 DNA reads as TGTGCCAGCAGCCCCGAAGGATCGATAGCCAAAAACATTCAGTACTTC. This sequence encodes CASSPEGSIAKNIQYF.

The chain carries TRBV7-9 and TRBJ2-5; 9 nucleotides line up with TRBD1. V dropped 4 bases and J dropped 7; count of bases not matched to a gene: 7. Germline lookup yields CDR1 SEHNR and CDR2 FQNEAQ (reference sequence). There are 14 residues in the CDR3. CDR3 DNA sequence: TGTGCCAGCAGCTCGACAGGGGGAAGTTTGACCCAGTACTTC. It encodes CASSSTGGSLTQYF.

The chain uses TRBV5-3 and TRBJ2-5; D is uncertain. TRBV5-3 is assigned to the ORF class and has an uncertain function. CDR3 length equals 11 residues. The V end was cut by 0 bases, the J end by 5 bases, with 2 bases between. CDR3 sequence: CARSLAETQYF. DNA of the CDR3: TGTGCCAGAAGCTTGGCCGAGACCCAGTACTTC.

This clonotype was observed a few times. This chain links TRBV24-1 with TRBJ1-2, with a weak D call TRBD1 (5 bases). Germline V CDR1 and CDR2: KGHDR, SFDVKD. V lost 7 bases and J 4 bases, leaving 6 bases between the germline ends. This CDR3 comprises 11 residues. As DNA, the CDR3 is TGTGCCACCAGCGGGGGCTATGGCTACACCTTC. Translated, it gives CATSGGYGYTF.

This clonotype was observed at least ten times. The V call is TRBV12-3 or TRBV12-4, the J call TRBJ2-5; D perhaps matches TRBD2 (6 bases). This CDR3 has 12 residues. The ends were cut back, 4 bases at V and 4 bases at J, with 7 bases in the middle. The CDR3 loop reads CASSSEGETQYF. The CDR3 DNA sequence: TGTGCCAGCAGTTCGGAGGGAGAGACCCAGTACTTC.

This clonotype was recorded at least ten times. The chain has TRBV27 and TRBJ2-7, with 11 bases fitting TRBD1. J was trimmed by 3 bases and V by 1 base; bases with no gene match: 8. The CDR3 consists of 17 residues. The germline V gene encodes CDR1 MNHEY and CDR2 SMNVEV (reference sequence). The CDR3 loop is CASSLCRDRGESYEQYV. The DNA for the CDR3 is TGTGCCAGCAGTTTATGTCGGGACAGGGGGGAGAGCTACGAGCAGTACGTC.

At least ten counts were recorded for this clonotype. For the CDR3, the DNA is TGTGCCAGCGGATACAATGAGCAGTTCTTC. Residues: CASGYNEQFF. The V and J genes are TRBV27 and TRBJ2-1; D gene ambiguous. The CDR3 spans 10 residues. V dropped 8 bases and J dropped 4 bases, with 3 bases sitting between them. Germline loops: CDR1 MNHEY, CDR2 SMNVEV (reference sequence).

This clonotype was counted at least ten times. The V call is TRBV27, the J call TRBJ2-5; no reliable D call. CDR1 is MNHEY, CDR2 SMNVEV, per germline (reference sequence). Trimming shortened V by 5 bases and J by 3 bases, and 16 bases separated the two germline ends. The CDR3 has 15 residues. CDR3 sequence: CASSPRASVKETQYF. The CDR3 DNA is TGTGCCAGCAGTCCCCGGGCCTCGGTCAAAGAGACCCAGTACTTC.

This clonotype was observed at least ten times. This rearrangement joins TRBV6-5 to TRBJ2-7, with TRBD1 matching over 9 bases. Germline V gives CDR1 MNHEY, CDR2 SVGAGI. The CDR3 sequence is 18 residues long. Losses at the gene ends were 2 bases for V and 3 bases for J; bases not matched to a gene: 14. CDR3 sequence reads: CASSYEGTGPIKFYEQYV. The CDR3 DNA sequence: TGTGCCAGCAGTTACGAGGGGACAGGGCCTATCAAATTCTACGAGCAGTACGTC.

CDR3: CASSRQQNTEAFF. The CDR3 DNA sequence: TGTGCCAGTAGCCGACAACAGAACACTGAAGCTTTCTTT. The chain couples TRBV19 to TRBJ1-1; D is undetermined. Per the germline V gene, CDR1 is LNHDA and CDR2 is SQIVND (reference sequence). Trimming took 6 bases from V and 1 from J, leaving 9 bases between them. The CDR3 contains 13 residues.

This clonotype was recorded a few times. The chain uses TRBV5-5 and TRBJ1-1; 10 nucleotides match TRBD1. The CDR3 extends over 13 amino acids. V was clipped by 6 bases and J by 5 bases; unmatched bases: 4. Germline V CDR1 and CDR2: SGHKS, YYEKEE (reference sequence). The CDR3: CASKRTGGTEAFF. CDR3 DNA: TGTGCCAGCAAGCGGACAGGGGGGACTGAAGCTTTCTTT. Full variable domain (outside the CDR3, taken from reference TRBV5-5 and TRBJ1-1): DAGVTQSPTHLIKTRGQQVTLRCSPISGHKSVSWYQQVLGQGPQFIFQYYEKEERGRGNFPDRFSARQFPNYSSELNVNALLLGDSALYLCASKRTGGTEAFFGQGTRLTVV.

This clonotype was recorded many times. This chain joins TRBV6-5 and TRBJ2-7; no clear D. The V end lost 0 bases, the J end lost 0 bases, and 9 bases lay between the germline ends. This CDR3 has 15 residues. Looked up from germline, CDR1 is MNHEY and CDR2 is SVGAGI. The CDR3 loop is CASSYSDDPSYEQYV. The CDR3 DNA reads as TGTGCCAGCAGTTACTCAGACGATCCCTCCTACGAGCAGTACGTC.

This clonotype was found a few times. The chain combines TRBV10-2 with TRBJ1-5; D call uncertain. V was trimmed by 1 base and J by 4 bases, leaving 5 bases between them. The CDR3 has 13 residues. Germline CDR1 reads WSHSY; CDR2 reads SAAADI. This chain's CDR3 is CASSEWGNQPQHF. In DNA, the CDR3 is TGCGCCAGCAGTGAGTGGGGAAATCAGCCCCAGCATTTT.

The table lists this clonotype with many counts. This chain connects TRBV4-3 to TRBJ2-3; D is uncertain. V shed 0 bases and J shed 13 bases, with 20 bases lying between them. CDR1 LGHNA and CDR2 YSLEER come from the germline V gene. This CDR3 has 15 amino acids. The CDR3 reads CASSQDLAKTTPEYF. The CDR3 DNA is TGCGCCAGCAGCCAAGATCTCGCGAAAACAACCCCGGAGTATTTT.

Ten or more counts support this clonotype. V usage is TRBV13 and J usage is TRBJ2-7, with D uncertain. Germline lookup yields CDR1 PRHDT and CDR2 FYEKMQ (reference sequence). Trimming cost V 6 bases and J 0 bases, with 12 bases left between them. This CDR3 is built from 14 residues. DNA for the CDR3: TGTGCCAGCAGTTACAGACAACTCTCCTACGAGCAGTACTTC. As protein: CASSYRQLSYEQYF.

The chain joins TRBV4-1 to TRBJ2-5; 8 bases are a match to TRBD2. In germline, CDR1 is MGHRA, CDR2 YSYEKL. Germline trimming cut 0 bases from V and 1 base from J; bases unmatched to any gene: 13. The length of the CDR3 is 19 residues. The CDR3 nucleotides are TGCGCCAGCAGCCAAGATGGGGGTTTGGGCGGGGGGTTCCAAGAGACCCAGTACTTC. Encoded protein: CASSQDGGLGGGFQETQYF.

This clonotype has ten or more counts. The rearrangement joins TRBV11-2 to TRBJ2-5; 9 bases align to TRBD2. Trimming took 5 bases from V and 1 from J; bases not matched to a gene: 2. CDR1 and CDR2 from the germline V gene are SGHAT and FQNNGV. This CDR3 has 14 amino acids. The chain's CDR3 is CASSRGLAQETQYF. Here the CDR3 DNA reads TGTGCCAGCAGCCGGGGACTAGCCCAAGAGACCCAGTACTTC. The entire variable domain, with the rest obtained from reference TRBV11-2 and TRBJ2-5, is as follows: EAGVAQSPRYKIIEKRQSVAFWCNPISGHATLYWYQQILGQGPKLLIQFQNNGVVDDSQLPKDRFSAERLKGVDSTLKIQPAKLEDSAVYLCASSRGLAQETQYFGPGTRLLVL.

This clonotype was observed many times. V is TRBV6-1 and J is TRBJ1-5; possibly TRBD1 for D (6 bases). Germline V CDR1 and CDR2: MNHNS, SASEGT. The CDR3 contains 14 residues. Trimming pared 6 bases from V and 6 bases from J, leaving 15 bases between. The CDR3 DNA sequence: TGTGCCAGCAGCCCATGGGGGGCCGGTCAGCCCCAGCATTTT. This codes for CASSPWGAGQPQHF.

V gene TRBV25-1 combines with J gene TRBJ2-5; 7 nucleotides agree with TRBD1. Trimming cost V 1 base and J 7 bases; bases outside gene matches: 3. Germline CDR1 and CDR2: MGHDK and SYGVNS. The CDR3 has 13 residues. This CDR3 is CASSEWTGGTQYF. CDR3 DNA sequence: TGTGCCAGCAGTGAATGGACAGGAGGGACCCAGTACTTC.